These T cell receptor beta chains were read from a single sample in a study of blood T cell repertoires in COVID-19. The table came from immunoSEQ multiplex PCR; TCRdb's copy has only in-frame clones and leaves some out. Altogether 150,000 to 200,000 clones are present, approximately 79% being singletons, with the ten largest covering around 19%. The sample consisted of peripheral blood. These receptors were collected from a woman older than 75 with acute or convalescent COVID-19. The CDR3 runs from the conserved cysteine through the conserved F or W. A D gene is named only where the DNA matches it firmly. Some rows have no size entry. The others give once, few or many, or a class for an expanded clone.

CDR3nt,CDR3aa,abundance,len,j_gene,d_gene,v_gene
TGTGCCAGCAGCAAAGTAGATTGTGGACAGCGGGACCCAACTAATGAAAAACTGTTTTTT,CASSKVDCGQRDPTNEKLFF,.,20,TRBJ1-4,.,TRBV21-1
TGTGCCAGCAGCAAAAGGGGGACAGGGGCGTACAATGAGCAGTTCTTC,CASSKRGTGAYNEQFF,.,16,TRBJ2-1,.,TRBV21-1
TGCGCCAGCAGCTTGGCCAGGCTAGCGGGCACAGATACGCAGTATTTT,CASSLARLAGTDTQYF,.,16,TRBJ2-3,TRBD2,TRBV5-1
TGTGCCAGCAGCAGGACTAGCGGGAGGTCCATTGAGCAGTTCTTC,CASSRTSGRSIEQFF,once,15,TRBJ2-1,TRBD2,TRBV3-1/TRBV3-2
TGTGCCAGCAGTTTGGGGCGAGAGCAGTACTTC,CASSLGREQYF,.,11,TRBJ2-7,.,TRBV12-3/TRBV12-4
TGTGCCAGCTCACCACCTAACAGGGGGCCTGGAAACACCATATATTTT,CASSPPNRGPGNTIYF,.,16,TRBJ1-3,TRBD1,TRBV18
TGTGCCAGCAGCCAAGAGGTCACAGGGAGAGGCTACACCTTC,CASSQEVTGRGYTF,.,14,TRBJ1-2,.,TRBV4-2
TGTGCCAGCAGTTACCACCTGCCTTCTAGCGGGAGGGTCGAGCAGTACTTC,CASSYHLPSSGRVEQYF,few,17,TRBJ2-7,TRBD2,TRBV6-2/TRBV6-3
TGCGCCAGCAGCTTGGCTCTGAGCTCCTACAATGAGCAGTTCTTC,CASSLALSSYNEQFF,.,15,TRBJ2-1,.,TRBV5-1
TGTGCCAGCAGCTTAGAACGGGGAGCCTACGAGCAGTACTTC,CASSLERGAYEQYF,.,14,TRBJ2-7,.,TRBV7-8
TGTGCCAGCAATCTCCGAGAGACCCAGTACTTC,CASNLRETQYF,.,11,TRBJ2-5,.,TRBV3-1/TRBV3-2
TGTGCCAGCAGTTTCGGTTTGAGAGCTCAGCCCCAGCATTTT,CASSFGLRAQPQHF,.,14,TRBJ1-5,.,TRBV28
TGTGCCAGTAGTATTGGCAGGACCTACGAGCAGTACTTC,CASSIGRTYEQYF,.,13,TRBJ2-7,.,TRBV19
TGTGCCACCCGACTAGCGGGGGTTTACGGGGAGCTGTTTTTT,CATRLAGVYGELFF,.,14,TRBJ2-2,TRBD2,TRBV6-6
TGTGCCAGCCACTTCGGGGGGTACACTGAAGCTTTCTTT,CASHFGGYTEAFF,once,13,TRBJ1-1,.,TRBV19
TGTGCAAGTCGCCCGGAAAACAGGTGGGCGAGCATTCAGTACTTC,CASRPENRWASIQYF,.,15,TRBJ2-4,.,TRBV12-2
TGTGCCACCAGCAGACTCGTTTCCACTGAAGCTTTCTTT,CATSRLVSTEAFF,.,13,TRBJ1-1,.,TRBV15
TGTGCCAGTAGTCTTACAGGGGTGAACTATGGTGGCTACACCTTC,CASSLTGVNYGGYTF,.,15,TRBJ1-2,TRBD1,TRBV19
TGTGCCAGCAGCTTACGTCTAGCGGAGCAAGAGACCCAGTACTTC,CASSLRLAEQETQYF,few,15,TRBJ2-5,TRBD2,TRBV7-2
TGTGCCAGCAGCTTAGGGGCCGGCAGTTCTGGCGAGCAGTACTTC,CASSLGAGSSGEQYF,.,15,TRBJ2-7,.,TRBV7-6
TGCGCCAGCAGCCAAGAACCTAGCGGGAGTTTATTGGCACAAGATACGCAGTATTTT,CASSQEPSGSLLAQDTQYF,.,19,TRBJ2-3,TRBD2,TRBV4-1
TGTGCCAGCAGGGGACAGGTGTACACCGGGGAGCTGTTTTTT,CASRGQVYTGELFF,.,14,TRBJ2-2,TRBD1,TRBV27
TGTGCCAGCAGTGTGGAAGCGAGCGGGGGCTACACCGGGGAGCTGTTTTTT,CASSVEASGGYTGELFF,.,17,TRBJ2-2,TRBD2,TRBV6-4
TGTGCCAGCAGTTTCCGGGGAGAAGCCTACGAGCAGTACTTC,CASSFRGEAYEQYF,.,14,TRBJ2-7,.,TRBV27
TGTGCCAGCAGCTTGGAAGGGCAGGGATGGTCCGGGGAGCTGTTTTTT,CASSLEGQGWSGELFF,.,16,TRBJ2-2,.,TRBV5-4
TGTGCCAGCAGTTTATCGGCTAGCGGGGATCACCAAGAGACCCAGTACTTC,CASSLSASGDHQETQYF,.,17,TRBJ2-5,TRBD2,TRBV27
TGTGCCAGCAGCCCCCCCGGGGAAGAAAAACTGTTTTTT,CASSPPGEEKLFF,.,13,TRBJ1-4,.,TRBV5-4
TGTGCCAGCAGCTCTAGCGGGGGGTTTTCCTACAATGAGCAGTTCTTC,CASSSSGGFSYNEQFF,.,16,TRBJ2-1,TRBD2,TRBV7-6
TGTGCCAGCAGCGGACAAACAGGGAATTATGGCTACACCTTC,CASSGQTGNYGYTF,.,14,TRBJ1-2,.,TRBV6-6
TGCGCCAGCAGCCAAGGGGTGACTAGCGGACATGTGCAGCAGTACTTC,CASSQGVTSGHVQQYF,.,16,TRBJ2-7,TRBD2,TRBV4-1
TGTGCCAGCAGTACGAGGACAGAAAATAATGAAAAACTGTTTTTT,CASSTRTENNEKLFF,.,15,TRBJ1-4,.,TRBV28